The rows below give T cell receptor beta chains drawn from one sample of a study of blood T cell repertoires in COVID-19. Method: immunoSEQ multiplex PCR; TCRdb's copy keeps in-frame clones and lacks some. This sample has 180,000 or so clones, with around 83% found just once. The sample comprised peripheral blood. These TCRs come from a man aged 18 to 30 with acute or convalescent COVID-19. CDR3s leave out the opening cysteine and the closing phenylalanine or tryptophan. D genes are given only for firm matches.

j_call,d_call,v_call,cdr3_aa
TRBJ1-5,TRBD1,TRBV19,ASSPSDRGNQPQH
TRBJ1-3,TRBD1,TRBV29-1,SVARDSLGNTIY
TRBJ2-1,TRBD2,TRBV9,ASSVLAGGNNEQF
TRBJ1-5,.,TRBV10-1,ASSEAGGQPQH
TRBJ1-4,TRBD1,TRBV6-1,ASSVYGQGSTNEKLF
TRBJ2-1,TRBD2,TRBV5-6,ASSFVAGLYNEQF
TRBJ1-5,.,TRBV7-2,ASSLLVDQPQH
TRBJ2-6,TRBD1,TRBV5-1,ASSTTGTGANVLT
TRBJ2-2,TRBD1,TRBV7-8,ASSLARTGTGELF
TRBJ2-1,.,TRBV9,ASSVDGGFGNEQF
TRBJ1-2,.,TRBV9,ASSVVLVNYGYT
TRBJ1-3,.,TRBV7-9,ASSNPGRQTFSGNTIY
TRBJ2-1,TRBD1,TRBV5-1,ASRSGTGKVNEQF
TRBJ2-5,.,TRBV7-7,ASSSTAGEETQY
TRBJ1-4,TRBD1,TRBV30,ACNRDRDEKLF
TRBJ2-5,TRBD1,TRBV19,ASSTGTATRETQY
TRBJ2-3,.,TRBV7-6,ASSLSPGSTDTQY
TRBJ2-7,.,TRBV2,ASSVRGNSYEQY
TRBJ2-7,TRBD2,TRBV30,AWTRGGGEQY
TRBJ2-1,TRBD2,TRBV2,ASSFSGGRYNEQF
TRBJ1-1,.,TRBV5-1,ASSSQWGGGAF
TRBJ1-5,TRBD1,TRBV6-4,ASSPTGGGSQPQH
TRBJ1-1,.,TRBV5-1,ASSLAKNRNLNTEAF
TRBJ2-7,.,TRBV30,AWSVYDEQY
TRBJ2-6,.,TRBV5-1,ASSSPTRPSEGFSGANVLT
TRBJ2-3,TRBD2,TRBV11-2,ASSSGLAGASTDTQY